The 25 T cell receptor beta chains reported below all come from one sample, sequenced in a study of blood T cell repertoires in COVID-19. TCRdb's copy holds only in-frame clones and misses some; the assay was immunoSEQ multiplex PCR. This sample yields about 220,000 clones, of which about four fifths are seen a single time; 3.6% belongs to the top ten. Specimen: peripheral blood. Source of these receptors: a woman older than 75 with acute or convalescent COVID-19.

This chain connects TRBV7-9 to TRBJ1-2; D not resolved. Germline V CDR1 and CDR2: SEHNR, FQNEAQ (reference sequence). V gave up 5 bases and J gave up 8 bases, with 12 bases separating them. The CDR3 is 12 amino acids. This CDR3 is CASSHELSGYTF. The CDR3, as DNA: TGTGCCAGCAGCCATGAGCTATCCGGCTACACCTTC.

The V call is TRBV6-2 or TRBV6-3, the J call TRBJ2-5, with 12 positions matching TRBD2. Germline CDR1 is MNHEY and CDR2 is SVGEGT. The V and J ends lost 5 bases and 5 bases, in that order; junction bases with no gene match: 9. This CDR3 is 16 amino acids long. The CDR3: CASSPPSGGARETQYF. The CDR3 DNA reads TGTGCCAGCAGTCCACCTAGCGGGGGGGCCAGGGAGACCCAGTACTTC.

The CDR3 protein is CASSRTSGGPQETQYF. CDR3 nucleotide sequence: TGTGCCAGCAGTAGGACTAGCGGGGGGCCACAAGAGACCCAGTACTTC. The chain combines TRBV2 with TRBJ2-5, with 14 positions matching TRBD2. Germline V gene sequence: CDR1 SNHLY, CDR2 FYNNEI. The CDR3 has 16 amino acids. V was pared by 5 bases and J by 2 bases, with 4 bases of the junction left unmatched.

The chain recombines TRBV7-2 with TRBJ1-2, with TRBD1 matching over 7 bases. The CDR3 sequence is 15 residues long. CDR1 and CDR2 (germline): SGHTA, FQGNSA. The trim removed 2 bases at V and 7 bases at J, leaving 10 bases unmatched. As DNA, the CDR3 is TGTGCCAGCAGCTTACCGACAGGGCGTGAGAGTGGCTACACCTTC. The encoded protein is CASSLPTGRESGYTF.

The chain combines TRBV5-1 with TRBJ2-7, with a weak D call TRBD1 (6 bases). Germline V gene data show CDR1 as SGHRS and CDR2 as YFSETQ. V dropped 5 bases and J dropped 1 base, with 13 bases sitting between them. This CDR3 has 14 amino acids. The CDR3 bases are TGCGCCAGCAGTCCCGGACAGCTTTCCTACGAGCAGTACTTC. This encodes CASSPGQLSYEQYF.

V and J are TRBV5-4 and TRBJ1-2; D call uncertain. Per the germline V gene, CDR1 is SGHNT and CDR2 is YYREEE (reference sequence). The length of the CDR3 is 15 residues. The V end was cut by 0 bases, the J end by 5 bases, with 14 bases between. CDR3 protein: CASSLDRITNYGYTF. In DNA, the CDR3 is TGTGCCAGCAGCTTGGACAGAATAACGAATTATGGCTACACCTTC.

This sequence joins TRBV5-1 and TRBJ1-1; D is unclear. The CDR3 contains 14 residues. The V and J ends lost 0 bases and 8 bases respectively, with 14 bases between them. Per the germline V gene, CDR1 is SGHRS and CDR2 is YFSETQ. CDR3 sequence reads: CASSLALAVAEAFF. In nucleotides, the CDR3 is TGCGCCAGCAGCTTGGCGTTGGCGGTCGCCGAAGCTTTCTTT.

J is TRBJ1-2 and V is TRBV18, with D possibly matching TRBD1 (5 bases). The CDR3 loop spans 15 amino acids. CDR1 and CDR2 (germline): KGHSH, LQKENI. V was trimmed by 6 bases and J by 8 bases, leaving 22 bases between them. CDR3 protein: CASSWKTDPMGGYTF. In nucleotides, the CDR3 is TGTGCCAGCTCTTGGAAGACAGACCCGATGGGGGGCTACACCTTC.

The rearrangement uses TRBV24-1 and TRBJ2-5; D perhaps matches TRBD2 (6 bases). The germline CDR1 and CDR2 sequences are KGHDR and SFDVKD. The CDR3 consists of 15 residues. Trimming pared 3 bases from V and 1 base from J, leaving 11 bases between. The CDR3 coding sequence is TGTGCCACCAGTGATCCGACTAGTTTCCAAGAGACCCAGTACTTC. Amino acids: CATSDPTSFQETQYF.

V is TRBV9 and J is TRBJ1-5; a weak D match, TRBD1 (5 bases). The V and J ends lost 4 bases and 3 bases respectively, with 17 bases between them. Germline loops: CDR1 SGDLS, CDR2 YYNGEE. This CDR3 region has 16 residues. CDR3 loop: CASSFGGGEVNQPQHF. In nucleotides, the CDR3 is TGTGCCAGCAGCTTCGGCGGGGGTGAAGTCAATCAGCCCCAGCATTTT.

The gene calls are TRBV12-5 and TRBJ2-3, with 7 bases matching TRBD2. Germline V gene sequence: CDR1 LGHNT, CDR2 FRNRAP. Trimming at V came to 2 bases and at J to 1 base, leaving 3 bases not matched to a gene. The CDR3 consists of 15 residues. CDR3 bases: TGTGCTAGTGGTTTGTCTGGGGGGGGCACAGATACGCAGTATTTT. This gives the protein CASGLSGGGTDTQYF.

The chain combines TRBV5-5 with TRBJ1-5, with 8 bases matching TRBD1. CDR3 length: 16 residues. The J segment lost 6 bases and the V segment lost 1 base, leaving 9 bases of the junction unmatched. The germline V gene encodes CDR1 SGHKS and CDR2 YYEKEE (reference sequence). The CDR3 region has the DNA TGTGCCAGCAGCTTGTCGACAGGGGAGGTTGGTCAGCCCCAGCATTTT. Translation: CASSLSTGEVGQPQHF. Based on the CDR3 plus reference TRBV5-5 and TRBJ1-5, the full variable domain is DAGVTQSPTHLIKTRGQQVTLRCSPISGHKSVSWYQQVLGQGPQFIFQYYEKEERGRGNFPDRFSARQFPNYSSELNVNALLLGDSALYLCASSLSTGEVGQPQHFGDGTRLSIL.

Concerning this clone: Additional DNA sequences in this sample encode the identical CDR3. CDR3 coding DNA: TGTGCCAGCAGTACAGGGGGCACAGAAGCTTTCTTT. Residues: CASSTGGTEAFF. This chain uses TRBV2 with TRBJ1-1, with 9 nucleotides matching TRBD1. The CDR3 consists of 12 residues. V shed 5 bases and J 8 bases; nucleotides not matched to a gene: 3. Per the germline V gene, CDR1 is SNHLY and CDR2 is FYNNEI.

The V call is TRBV2, the J call TRBJ2-1; weak D call: TRBD1 (5 bases). CDR1 and CDR2 from the germline V gene are SNHLY and FYNNEI. The CDR3 loop spans 13 amino acids. V was clipped by 7 bases and J by 0 bases, with 7 bases between them. The CDR3, as DNA: TGTGCCAGCACAGGGAACTCCTACAATGAGCAGTTCTTC. It codes for CASTGNSYNEQFF.

The V gene is TRBV19, the J gene TRBJ2-1; 11 nucleotides agree with TRBD2. Germline V gene sequence: CDR1 LNHDA, CDR2 SQIVND (reference sequence). The length of the CDR3 is 13 residues. V dropped 6 bases and J dropped 13; count of bases not matched to a gene: 8. The CDR3 DNA is TGTGCCAGTAGGGCTGGTGGGACTAGCGGACAGTTCTTC. Translated: CASRAGGTSGQFF.

The chain has TRBV6-6 and TRBJ1-6, with TRBD1 matching 7 bases. With 5 bases clipped from V and 5 bases from J, the junction kept 6 bases outside the gene matches. The CDR3 totals 15 residues. CDR1 and CDR2 (germline): MNHNY, SVGAGI (reference sequence). DNA for the CDR3: TGTGCCAGCAGTAACGGACAGGTTAATAATTCACCCCTCCACTTT. It encodes CASSNGQVNNSPLHF.

This chain joins TRBV25-1 and TRBJ2-7, with 10 bases that match TRBD1. With V trimmed by 4 bases and J by 9 bases, 12 bases remained unmatched. Germline V CDR1 and CDR2: MGHDK, SYGVNS. There are 15 residues in the CDR3. The CDR3 protein is CASSGTGQGKIGQYF. CDR3 bases: TGTGCCAGCAGTGGAACGGGACAGGGGAAGATCGGGCAGTACTTC.

The chain joins TRBV9 to TRBJ1-1, with 10 bases identical to TRBD1. CDR1 and CDR2 (germline): SGDLS, YYNGEE. This CDR3 spans 16 amino acids. V shed 0 bases, J shed 3 bases, and the junction held 5 bases outside the gene matches. The CDR3 nucleotides read TGTGCCAGCAGCGTAGGCGAGGGACAGGGGCACACTGAAGCTTTCTTT. It translates to CASSVGEGQGHTEAFF. The complete variable domain, with remaining parts taken from reference TRBV9 and TRBJ1-1, reads DSGVTQTPKHLITATGQRVTLRCSPRSGDLSVYWYQQSLDQGLQFLIQYYNGEERAKGNILERFSAQQFPDLHSELNLSSLELGDSALYFCASSVGEGQGHTEAFFGQGTRLTVV.

The rearrangement uses TRBV3-1 (or the pseudogene TRBV3-2) and TRBJ1-2; possible D gene TRBD1, 5 bases. The CDR3 consists of 14 residues. With 4 bases removed from V and 1 base from J, the gap between germline ends came to 10 bases. Germline CDR1 LGHDT, CDR2 YNNKEL (reference sequence). The CDR3 DNA follows: TGTGCCAGCAGCCTTCGGGACTTTAACTATGGCTACACCTTC. Translated, it gives CASSLRDFNYGYTF.

The V and J genes are TRBV6-6 and TRBJ1-2; the D gene is possibly TRBD1 (6 bases). Trimming took 3 bases from V and 7 from J, leaving 12 bases between them. Germline CDR1 is MNHNY and CDR2 is SVGAGI (reference sequence). This CDR3 region has 13 residues. CDR3 sequence: CASSYFGRGGYTF. The CDR3 DNA sequence: TGTGCCAGCAGTTATTTCGGCAGGGGTGGCTACACCTTC.

In its sample, this clone was seen a few times. The gene calls are TRBV18 and TRBJ1-6; D not certain. The V and J ends lost 2 bases and 6 bases respectively, with 14 bases between them. Germline V gene data show CDR1 as KGHSH and CDR2 as LQKENI. The CDR3 is 16 residues long. The CDR3 DNA sequence: TGTGCCAGCTCACCAGGGGAGGGAAGGCGTAATTCACCCCTCCACTTT. It translates to CASSPGEGRRNSPLHF.

This clone was seen only a few times. V gene TRBV19 combines with J gene TRBJ1-1, with TRBD1 matching over 7 bases. Germline V gene sequence: CDR1 LNHDA, CDR2 SQIVND (reference sequence). The CDR3 contains 14 residues. The ends lost 3 bases at V and 3 bases at J; junction bases unmatched: 4. As DNA, the CDR3 is TGTGCCAGTAGTATCAGGGGGTGGGACACTGAAGCTTTCTTT. Translating it yields CASSIRGWDTEAFF.

The chain links TRBV2 to TRBJ2-1, with D maybe TRBD1 (5 bases). Germline V gene sequence: CDR1 SNHLY, CDR2 FYNNEI. This CDR3 contains 15 residues. V dropped 2 bases and J dropped 8 bases, with 16 bases sitting between them. CDR3 residues: CASSEQGGAKDEQFF. CDR3 bases: TGTGCCAGCAGTGAACAGGGTGGGGCCAAGGATGAGCAGTTCTTC.

The chain carries TRBV11-3 and TRBJ2-3, with D maybe TRBD1 (5 bases). The CDR3 contains 13 residues. V lost 8 bases, J lost 4 bases, and 13 bases lay in between. The germline V gene has CDR1 SGHNT and CDR2 YENEEA. CDR3 DNA: TGTGCCAGCGTAGGGGCAGGTCCAGATACGCAGTATTTT. As protein: CASVGAGPDTQYF.

This clone was counted once. This sequence joins TRBV29-1 and TRBJ1-2, with a tentative D call TRBD1 (5 bases). The CDR3 has 15 amino acids. V was trimmed by 8 bases and J by 0 bases, leaving 19 bases between them. Looked up from germline, CDR1 is SQVTM and CDR2 is ANQGSEA. In DNA form, the CDR3 reads TGCAGCACCTATGGGGCAGGTATAGCTAACTATGGCTACACCTTC. This codes for CSTYGAGIANYGYTF.